This T cell receptor (beta chain) emerged from a study of blood T cells in healthy people across ages. Findings of the study overall: With age, beta diversity per million T cells declined roughly linearly, significantly by approximately 40.

This clonotype appeared a few times. Its antigen is unidentified. Trimming stripped 6 bases from V and 6 bases from J, with 6 bases between. Germline loops: CDR1 MDHEN, CDR2 SYDVKM. The CDR3 runs to 11 residues. It was with a sample-barcoded 5' primer and a J-beta primer mix that a second PCR of roughly 7 to 12 cycles was run. TCRdb re-derived calls from the 5' RACE reads in MiXCR, one entry per CDR3 protein. The sample lists about 1.1 million distinct CDR3 sequences, around two fifths occurring once. The genes are TRBV28 and TRBJ1-5; D is perhaps TRBD1 (5 bases). Material: blood. This TCR was recovered from a man between 18 and 29 years old in good health. The CDR3, as DNA: TGTGCCAGCAGCGGGGCTCAGCCCCAGCATTTT. It yields the protein CASSGAQPQHF.